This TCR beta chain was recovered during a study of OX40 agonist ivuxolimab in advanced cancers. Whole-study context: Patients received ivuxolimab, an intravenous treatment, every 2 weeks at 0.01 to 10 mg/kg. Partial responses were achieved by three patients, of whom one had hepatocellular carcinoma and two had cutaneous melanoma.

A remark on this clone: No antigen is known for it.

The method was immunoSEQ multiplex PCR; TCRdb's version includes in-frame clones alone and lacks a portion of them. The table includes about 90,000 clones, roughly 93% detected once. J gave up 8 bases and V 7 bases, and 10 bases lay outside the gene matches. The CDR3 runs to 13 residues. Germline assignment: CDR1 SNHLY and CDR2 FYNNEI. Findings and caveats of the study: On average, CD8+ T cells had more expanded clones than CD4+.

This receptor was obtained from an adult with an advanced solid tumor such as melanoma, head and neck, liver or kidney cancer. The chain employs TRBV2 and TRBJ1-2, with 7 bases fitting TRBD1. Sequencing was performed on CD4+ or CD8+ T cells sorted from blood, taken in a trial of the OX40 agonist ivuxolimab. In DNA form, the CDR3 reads TGTGCCAGCAATGTAGGGGGCGCCGGGGGCTACACCTTC. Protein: CASNVGGAGGYTF.